These 12 T cell receptor beta chains came from one sample sequenced in a study of shared clonotypes between healthy human individuals. Here immunoSEQ multiplex PCR was the method, and the copy in TCRdb shows in-frame clones only, minus some. The repertoire holds about 1 million clones, with about three quarters as singletons. The specimen sequenced was memory CD4+ T cells sorted from blood. Subset reported: CD45RA-negative fraction. The receptors derive from a man in his late teens or twenties in good health.

The gene calls are TRBV7-2 and TRBJ1-4, with 8 bases fitting TRBD1. The germline gives CDR1 SGHTA, CDR2 FQGNSA. The CDR3 totals 12 residues. Losses at the gene ends were 5 bases for V and 8 bases for J; bases not matched to a gene: 1. Here the CDR3 DNA reads TGTGCCAGCAGCCGACAGGGGGAAAAACTGTTTTTT. Protein sequence: CASSRQGEKLFF. Based on the CDR3 plus reference TRBV7-2 and TRBJ1-4, the full variable domain is GAGVSQSPSNKVTEKGKDVELRCDPISGHTALYWYRQSLGQGLEFLIYFQGNSAPDKSGLPSDRFSAERTGGSVSTLTIQRTQQEDSAVYLCASSRQGEKLFFGSGTQLSVL.

The chain recombines TRBV7-8 with TRBJ2-4; D is unclear. Germline assignment: CDR1 SGHVS and CDR2 FQNEAQ. The V end lost 4 bases, the J end lost 3 bases, and 16 bases lay between the germline ends. The CDR3 loop spans 16 amino acids. The CDR3 nucleotides are TGTGCCAGCAGCTCCTCCGGGCGCGGCATCAAAAACATTCAGTACTTC. This sequence encodes CASSSSGRGIKNIQYF.

This clone was picked up one time. The genes are TRBV6-5 and TRBJ2-7; TRBD1 matches 8 bases. Germline CDR1 is MNHEY and CDR2 is SVGAGI. V was clipped by 6 bases and J by 0 bases; unmatched bases: 4. The CDR3 totals 14 residues. The CDR3 here is CASSTTGGSYEQYF. CDR3 nucleotides: TGTGCCAGCAGCACAACAGGGGGCTCCTACGAGCAGTACTTC.

Comment on this clone: The germline gene is not matched at one end of the junction; a read error may be the cause. The chain has TRBV7-7 and TRBJ2-3; a possible D gene is TRBD2 (6 bases). The V gene's germline CDR1 is SSHAT and CDR2 FNYEAQ (reference sequence). The CDR3 has 16 residues. The CDR3 DNA follows: TGTGCTAGCAGCTTAGGCAGCGGGTACGCCGCCGATACGCAGTATTTT. It codes for CASSLGSGYAADTQYF. The full variable domain, with the rest looked up from reference TRBV7-7 and TRBJ2-3, is GAGVSQSPRYKVTKRGQDVTLRCDPISSHATLYWYQQALGQGPEFLTYFNYEAQPDKSGLPSDRFSAERPEGSISTLTIQRTEQRDSAMYRCASSLGSGYAADTQYFGPGTRLTVL.

The chain has TRBV27 and TRBJ1-1; TRBD1 matches 7 bases. The CDR3 spans 14 residues. Losses at the gene ends were 4 bases for V and 1 base for J; bases not matched to a gene: 3. Germline values: CDR1 MNHEY, CDR2 SMNVEV (reference sequence). The CDR3 is CASSSTGPNTEAFF. The CDR3 nucleotides read TGTGCCAGCAGTTCGACAGGGCCGAACACTGAAGCTTTCTTT.

J is TRBJ2-1 and V is TRBV9; D perhaps matches TRBD2 (5 bases). V lost 0 bases, J lost 9 bases, and 13 bases lay in between. CDR1 is SGDLS and CDR2 is YYNGEE in the germline V gene. The CDR3 length is 14 residues. The CDR3: CASSVVSGWGEQFF. The CDR3 nucleotides read TGTGCCAGCAGCGTAGTATCGGGGTGGGGTGAGCAGTTCTTC.

The genes are TRBV10-3 and TRBJ2-5; 8 bases agree with TRBD2. The V and J ends lost 0 bases and 1 base, in that order; junction bases with no gene match: 4. The CDR3 covers 16 residues. Germline assignment: CDR1 ENHRY and CDR2 SYGVKD. DNA for the CDR3: TGTGCCATCAGTGAGTCTGCTAGCGGGCCCCAAGAGACCCAGTACTTC. This gives the protein CAISESASGPQETQYF.

Remarks on this clone: At the DNA level, this CDR3 is encoded by other sequences in the same sample as well. The chain joins TRBV5-1 to TRBJ2-5; tentative D call: TRBD1 (6 bases). Looked up from germline, CDR1 is SGHRS and CDR2 is YFSETQ. The CDR3 spans 14 residues. Between the trimmed V and J ends, which lost 0 bases and 5 bases, there was a span of 11 bases. The CDR3: CASSLGRGRETQYF. The CDR3 DNA follows: TGCGCCAGCAGCTTGGGCAGGGGCAGGGAGACCCAGTACTTC.

The chain combines TRBV11-2 with TRBJ1-1; no definite D call. Trimming stripped 3 bases from V and 3 bases from J, with 11 bases between. The CDR3 runs to 14 residues. The germline V gene has CDR1 SGHAT and CDR2 FQNNGV. The CDR3 nucleotides read TGTGCCAGCAGCTTTGTTCCGGTTGACACTGAAGCTTTCTTT. Encoded protein: CASSFVPVDTEAFF.

The V call is TRBV6-1, the J call TRBJ1-1; D is unresolved. Germline lookup yields CDR1 MNHNS and CDR2 SASEGT. There are 15 residues in the CDR3. Trimming removed 5 bases at V and 1 base at J, with 14 bases between. The CDR3 DNA sequence: TGTGCCAGCAGTAGGATCCGGGCGGCGAACACTGAAGCTTTCTTT. Protein: CASSRIRAANTEAFF.

This chain connects TRBV7-2 to TRBJ2-3, with TRBD2 matching 7 bases. Trimming cost V 1 base and J 6 bases; bases outside gene matches: 7. Germline V gene sequence: CDR1 SGHTA, CDR2 FQGNSA. The CDR3 totals 15 residues. Written as DNA, the CDR3 is TGTGCCAGCAGCTTAGATGCGGGAGTCTGGGATACGCAGTATTTT. It translates to CASSLDAGVWDTQYF.

The CDR3 region is CASSTIDGATEAFF. The CDR3 nucleotides read TGTGCCAGTAGTACCATTGACGGGGCGACTGAAGCTTTCTTT. J is TRBJ1-1 and V is TRBV19; possible D gene TRBD1, 5 bases. The CDR3 has 14 residues. The V gene lost 4 bases and the J gene lost 5 bases, with 14 bases spanning the gap. Germline CDR1 and CDR2: LNHDA and SQIVND (reference sequence).